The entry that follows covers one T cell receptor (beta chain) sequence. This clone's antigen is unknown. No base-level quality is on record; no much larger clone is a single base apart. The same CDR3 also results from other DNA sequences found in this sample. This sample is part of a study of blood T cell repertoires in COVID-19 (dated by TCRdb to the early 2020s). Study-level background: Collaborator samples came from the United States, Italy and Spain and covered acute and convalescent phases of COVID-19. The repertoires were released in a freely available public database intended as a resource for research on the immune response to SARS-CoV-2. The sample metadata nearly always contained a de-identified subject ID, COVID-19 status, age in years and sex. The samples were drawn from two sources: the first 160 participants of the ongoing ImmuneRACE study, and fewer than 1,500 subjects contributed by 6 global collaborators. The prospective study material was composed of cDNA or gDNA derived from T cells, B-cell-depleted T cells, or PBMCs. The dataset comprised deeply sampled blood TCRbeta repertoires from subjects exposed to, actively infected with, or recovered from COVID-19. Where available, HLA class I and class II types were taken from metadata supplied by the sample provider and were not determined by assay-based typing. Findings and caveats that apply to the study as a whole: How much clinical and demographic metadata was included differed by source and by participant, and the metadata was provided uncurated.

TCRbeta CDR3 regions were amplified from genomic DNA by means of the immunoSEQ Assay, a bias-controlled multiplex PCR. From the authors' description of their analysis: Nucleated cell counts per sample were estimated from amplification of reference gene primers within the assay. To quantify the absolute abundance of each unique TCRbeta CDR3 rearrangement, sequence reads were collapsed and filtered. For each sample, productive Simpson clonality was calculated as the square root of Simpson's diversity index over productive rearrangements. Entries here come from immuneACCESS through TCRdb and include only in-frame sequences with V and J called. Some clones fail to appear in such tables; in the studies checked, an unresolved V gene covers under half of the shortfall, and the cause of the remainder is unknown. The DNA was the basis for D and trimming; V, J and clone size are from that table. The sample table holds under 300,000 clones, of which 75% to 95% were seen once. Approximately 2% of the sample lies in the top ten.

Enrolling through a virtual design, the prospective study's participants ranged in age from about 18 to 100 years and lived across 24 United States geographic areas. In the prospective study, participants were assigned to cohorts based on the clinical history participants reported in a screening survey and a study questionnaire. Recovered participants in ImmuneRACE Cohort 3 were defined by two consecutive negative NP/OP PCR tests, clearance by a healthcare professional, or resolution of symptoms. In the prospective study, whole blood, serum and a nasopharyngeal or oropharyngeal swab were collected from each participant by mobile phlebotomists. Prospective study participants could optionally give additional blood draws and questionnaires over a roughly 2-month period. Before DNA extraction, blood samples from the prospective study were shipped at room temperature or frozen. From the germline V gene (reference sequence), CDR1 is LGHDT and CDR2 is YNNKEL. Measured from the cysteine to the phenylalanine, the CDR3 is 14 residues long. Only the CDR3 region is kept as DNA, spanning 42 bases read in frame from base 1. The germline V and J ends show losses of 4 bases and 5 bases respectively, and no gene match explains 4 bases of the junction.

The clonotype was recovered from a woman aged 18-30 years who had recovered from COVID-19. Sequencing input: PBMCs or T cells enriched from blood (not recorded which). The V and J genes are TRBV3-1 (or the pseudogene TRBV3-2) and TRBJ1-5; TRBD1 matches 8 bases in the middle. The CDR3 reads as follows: CASSLGTGDQPQHF. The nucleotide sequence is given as TGTGCCAGCAGCCTAGGGACAGGAGATCAGCCCCAGCATTTT.